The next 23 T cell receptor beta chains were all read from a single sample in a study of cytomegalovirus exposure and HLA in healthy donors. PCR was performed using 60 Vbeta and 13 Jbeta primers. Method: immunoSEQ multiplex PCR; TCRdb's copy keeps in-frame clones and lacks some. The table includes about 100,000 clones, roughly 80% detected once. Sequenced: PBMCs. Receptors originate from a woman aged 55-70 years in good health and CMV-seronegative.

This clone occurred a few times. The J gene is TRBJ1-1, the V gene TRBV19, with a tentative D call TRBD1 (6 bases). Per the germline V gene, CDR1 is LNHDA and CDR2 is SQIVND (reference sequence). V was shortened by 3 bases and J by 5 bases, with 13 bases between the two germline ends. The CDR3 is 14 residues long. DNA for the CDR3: TGTGCCAGTAGTATTCAACAGGGAGGGACTGAAGCTTTCTTT. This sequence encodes CASSIQQGGTEAFF.

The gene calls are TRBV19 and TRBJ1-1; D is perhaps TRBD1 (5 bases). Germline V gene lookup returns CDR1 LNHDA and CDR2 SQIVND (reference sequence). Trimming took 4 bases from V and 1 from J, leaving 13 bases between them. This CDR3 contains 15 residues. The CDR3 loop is CASSRGMGGNTEAFF. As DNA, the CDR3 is TGTGCCAGTAGTAGGGGCATGGGGGGGAACACTGAAGCTTTCTTT.

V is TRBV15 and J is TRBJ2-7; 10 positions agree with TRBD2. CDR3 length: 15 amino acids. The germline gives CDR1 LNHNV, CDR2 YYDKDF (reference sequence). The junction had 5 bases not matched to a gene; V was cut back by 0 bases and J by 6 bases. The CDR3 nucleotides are TGTGCCACCAGCAGAGATCGGTCTAGCGGGAGCGAGCAGTACTTC. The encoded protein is CATSRDRSSGSEQYF.

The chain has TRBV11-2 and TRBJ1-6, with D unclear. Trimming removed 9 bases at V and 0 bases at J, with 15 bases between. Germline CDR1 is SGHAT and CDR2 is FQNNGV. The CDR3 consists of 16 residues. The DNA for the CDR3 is TGTGCCAGTAACGGAGAGGCGAGCTCCTATAATTCACCCCTCCACTTT. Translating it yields CASNGEASSYNSPLHF.

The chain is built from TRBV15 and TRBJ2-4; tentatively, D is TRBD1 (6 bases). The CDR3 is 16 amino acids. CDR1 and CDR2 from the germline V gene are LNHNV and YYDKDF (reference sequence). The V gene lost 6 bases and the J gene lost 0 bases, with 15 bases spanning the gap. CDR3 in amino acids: CATSTKQGPAKNIQYF. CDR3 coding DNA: TGTGCCACCAGTACGAAACAGGGTCCAGCCAAAAACATTCAGTACTTC.

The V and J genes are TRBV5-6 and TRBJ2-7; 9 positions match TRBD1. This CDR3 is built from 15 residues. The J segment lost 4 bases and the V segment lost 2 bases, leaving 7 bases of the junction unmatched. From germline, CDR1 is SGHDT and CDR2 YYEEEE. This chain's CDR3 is CASSFRDRESYEQYF. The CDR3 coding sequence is TGTGCCAGCAGCTTCCGGGACAGGGAGTCATACGAGCAGTACTTC.

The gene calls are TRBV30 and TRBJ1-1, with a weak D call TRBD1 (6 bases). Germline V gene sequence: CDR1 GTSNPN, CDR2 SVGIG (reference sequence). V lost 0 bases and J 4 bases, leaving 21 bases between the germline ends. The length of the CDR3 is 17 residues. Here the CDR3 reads CAWSVPRRGKGSTEAFF. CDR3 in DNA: TGTGCCTGGAGTGTACCCCGCAGGGGTAAGGGGTCCACTGAAGCTTTCTTT.

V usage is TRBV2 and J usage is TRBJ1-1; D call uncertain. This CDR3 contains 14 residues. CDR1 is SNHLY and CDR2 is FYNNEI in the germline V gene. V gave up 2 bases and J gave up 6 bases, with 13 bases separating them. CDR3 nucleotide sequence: TGTGCCAGCAGTGAATGGAGGGAAAGCGCTGAAGCTTTCTTT. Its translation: CASSEWRESAEAFF.

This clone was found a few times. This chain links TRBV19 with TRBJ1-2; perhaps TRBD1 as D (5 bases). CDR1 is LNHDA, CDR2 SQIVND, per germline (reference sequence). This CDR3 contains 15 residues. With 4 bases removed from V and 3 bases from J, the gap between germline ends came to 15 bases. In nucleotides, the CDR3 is TGTGCCAGTAGTACCCCCGACAGACTCTACTATGGCTACACCTTC. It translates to CASSTPDRLYYGYTF.

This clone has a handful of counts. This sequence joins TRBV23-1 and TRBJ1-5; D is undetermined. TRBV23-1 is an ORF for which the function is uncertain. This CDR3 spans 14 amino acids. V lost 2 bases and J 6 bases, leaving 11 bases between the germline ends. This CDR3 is CASSQEQKGQPQHF. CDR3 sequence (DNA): TGCGCCAGCAGTCAAGAACAGAAAGGTCAGCCCCAGCATTTT.

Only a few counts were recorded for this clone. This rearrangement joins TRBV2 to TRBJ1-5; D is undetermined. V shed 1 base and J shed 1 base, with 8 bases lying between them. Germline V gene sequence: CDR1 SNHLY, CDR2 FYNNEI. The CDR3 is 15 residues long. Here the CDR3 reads CASSEGVMSNQPQHF. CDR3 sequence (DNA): TGTGCCAGCAGTGAAGGTGTTATGAGCAATCAGCCCCAGCATTTT.

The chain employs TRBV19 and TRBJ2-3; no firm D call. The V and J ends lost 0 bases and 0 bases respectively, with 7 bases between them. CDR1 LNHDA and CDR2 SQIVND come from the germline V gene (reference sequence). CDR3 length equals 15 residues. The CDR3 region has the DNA TGTGCCAGTAGTATAGATCTAGTTAGCACAGATACGCAGTATTTT. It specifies CASSIDLVSTDTQYF.

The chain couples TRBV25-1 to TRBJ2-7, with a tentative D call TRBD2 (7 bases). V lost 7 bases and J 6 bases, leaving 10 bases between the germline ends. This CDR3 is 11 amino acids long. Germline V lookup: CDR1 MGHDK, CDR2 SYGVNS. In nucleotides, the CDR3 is TGTGCCAGCATGGGAGGGGGCGAGCAGTACTTC. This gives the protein CASMGGGEQYF.

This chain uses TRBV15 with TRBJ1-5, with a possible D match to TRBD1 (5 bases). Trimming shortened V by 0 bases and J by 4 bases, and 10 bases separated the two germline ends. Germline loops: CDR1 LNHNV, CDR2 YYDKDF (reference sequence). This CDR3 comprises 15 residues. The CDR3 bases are TGTGCCACCAGCAGAGACCAGGGACTTAATCAGCCCCAGCATTTT. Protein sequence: CATSRDQGLNQPQHF.

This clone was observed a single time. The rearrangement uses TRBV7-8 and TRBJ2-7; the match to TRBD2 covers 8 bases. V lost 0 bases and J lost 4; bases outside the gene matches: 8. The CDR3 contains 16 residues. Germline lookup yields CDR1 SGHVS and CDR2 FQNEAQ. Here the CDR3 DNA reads TGTGCCAGCAGCTTAGCGTGGGTAGCGGGGAAATACGAGCAGTACTTC. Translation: CASSLAWVAGKYEQYF.

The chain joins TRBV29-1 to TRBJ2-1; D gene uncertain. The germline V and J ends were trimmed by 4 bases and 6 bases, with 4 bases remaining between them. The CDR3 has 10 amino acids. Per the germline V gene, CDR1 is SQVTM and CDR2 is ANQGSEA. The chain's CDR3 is CSVVSNEQFF. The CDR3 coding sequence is TGCAGCGTTGTCTCCAATGAGCAGTTCTTC.

The CDR3 spells CATSRDPGTGNEQYF. CDR3 DNA sequence: TGTGCCACCAGCAGAGACCCCGGGACAGGGAACGAGCAGTACTTC. This chain connects TRBV15 to TRBJ2-7; 9 nucleotides align to TRBD1. The CDR3 totals 15 residues. V dropped 0 bases and J dropped 5; count of bases not matched to a gene: 5. Per the germline V gene, CDR1 is LNHNV and CDR2 is YYDKDF (reference sequence).

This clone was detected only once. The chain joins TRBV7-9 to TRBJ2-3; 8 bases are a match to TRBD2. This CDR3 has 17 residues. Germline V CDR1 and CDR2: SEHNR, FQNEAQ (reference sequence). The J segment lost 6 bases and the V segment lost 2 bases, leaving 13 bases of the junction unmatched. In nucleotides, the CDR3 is TGTGCCAGCAGCTTACTCGCGGGGGGTGGCCCCACGGATACGCAGTATTTT. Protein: CASSLLAGGGPTDTQYF.

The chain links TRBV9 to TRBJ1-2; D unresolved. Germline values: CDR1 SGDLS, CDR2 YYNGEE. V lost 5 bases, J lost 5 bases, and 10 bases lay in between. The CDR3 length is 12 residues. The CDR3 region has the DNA TGTGCCAGCAGGGGAGTGGGATATGGCTACACCTTC. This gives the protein CASRGVGYGYTF.

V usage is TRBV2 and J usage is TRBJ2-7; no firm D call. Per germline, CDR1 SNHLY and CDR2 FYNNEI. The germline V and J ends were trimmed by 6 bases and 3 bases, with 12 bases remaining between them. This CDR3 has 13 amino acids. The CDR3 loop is CASREEQIYEQYF. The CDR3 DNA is TGTGCCAGCAGAGAGGAGCAGATCTACGAGCAGTACTTC.

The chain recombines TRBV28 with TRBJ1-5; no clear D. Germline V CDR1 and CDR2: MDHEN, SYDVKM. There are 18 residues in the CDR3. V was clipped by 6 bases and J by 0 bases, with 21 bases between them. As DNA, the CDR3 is TGTGCCAGCAGACCCCACTTATATCTCGGGAATAGCAATCAGCCCCAGCATTTT. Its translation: CASRPHLYLGNSNQPQHF.

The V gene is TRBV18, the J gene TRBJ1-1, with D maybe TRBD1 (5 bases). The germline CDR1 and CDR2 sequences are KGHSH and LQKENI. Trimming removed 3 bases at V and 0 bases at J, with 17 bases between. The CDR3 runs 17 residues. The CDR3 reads CASSPMGGGRLNTEAFF. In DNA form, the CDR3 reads TGTGCCAGCTCACCTATGGGCGGGGGGAGATTGAACACTGAAGCTTTCTTT.

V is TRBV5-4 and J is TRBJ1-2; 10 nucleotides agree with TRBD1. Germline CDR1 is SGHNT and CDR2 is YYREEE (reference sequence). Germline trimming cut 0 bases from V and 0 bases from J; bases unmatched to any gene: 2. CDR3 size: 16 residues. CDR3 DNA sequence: TGTGCCAGCAGCTTGGGAGGACAGGGGGCTAACTATGGCTACACCTTC. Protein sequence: CASSLGGQGANYGYTF.